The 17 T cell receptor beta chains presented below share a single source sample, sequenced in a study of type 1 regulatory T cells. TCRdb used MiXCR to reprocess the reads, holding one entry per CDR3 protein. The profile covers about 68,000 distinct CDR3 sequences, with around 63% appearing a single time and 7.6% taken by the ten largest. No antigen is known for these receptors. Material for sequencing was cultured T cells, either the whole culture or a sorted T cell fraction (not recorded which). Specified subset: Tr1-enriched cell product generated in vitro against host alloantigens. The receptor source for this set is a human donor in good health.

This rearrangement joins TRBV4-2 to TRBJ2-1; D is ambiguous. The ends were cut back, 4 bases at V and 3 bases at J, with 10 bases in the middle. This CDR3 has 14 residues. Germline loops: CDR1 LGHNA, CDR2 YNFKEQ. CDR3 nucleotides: TGTGCCAGCAGCCTCGGTCCCCTCTACAATGAGCAGTTCTTC. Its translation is CASSLGPLYNEQFF.

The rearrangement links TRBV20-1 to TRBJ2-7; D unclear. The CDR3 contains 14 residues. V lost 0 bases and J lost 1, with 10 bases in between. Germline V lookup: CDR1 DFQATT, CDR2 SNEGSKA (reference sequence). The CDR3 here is CSARDRWDSYEQYF. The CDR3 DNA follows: TGCAGTGCTAGAGATCGGTGGGATTCCTACGAGCAGTACTTC.

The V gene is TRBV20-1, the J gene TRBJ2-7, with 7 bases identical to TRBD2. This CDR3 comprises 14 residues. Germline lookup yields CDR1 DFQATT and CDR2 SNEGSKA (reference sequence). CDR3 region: CSSQPRTSGYEQYF. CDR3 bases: TGCAGCTCCCAACCTCGGACTAGTGGCTACGAGCAGTACTTC.

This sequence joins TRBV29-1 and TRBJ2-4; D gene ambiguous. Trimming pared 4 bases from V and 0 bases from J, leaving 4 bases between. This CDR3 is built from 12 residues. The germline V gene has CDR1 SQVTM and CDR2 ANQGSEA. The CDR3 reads CSVGLAKNIQYF. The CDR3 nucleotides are TGCAGCGTTGGGCTAGCCAAAAACATTCAGTACTTC. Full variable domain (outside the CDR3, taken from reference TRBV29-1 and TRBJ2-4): SAVISQKPSRDICQRGTSLTIQCQVDSQVTMMFWYRQQPGQSLTLIATANQGSEATYESGFVIDKFPISRPNLTFSTLTVSNMSPEDSSIYLCSVGLAKNIQYFGAGTRLSVL.

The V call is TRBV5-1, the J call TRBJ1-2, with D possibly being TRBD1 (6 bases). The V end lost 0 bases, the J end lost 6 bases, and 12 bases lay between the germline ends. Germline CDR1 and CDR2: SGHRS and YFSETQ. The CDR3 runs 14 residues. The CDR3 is CASSLDRVRHGYTF. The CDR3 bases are TGCGCCAGCAGCTTGGACAGGGTGAGGCATGGCTACACCTTC.

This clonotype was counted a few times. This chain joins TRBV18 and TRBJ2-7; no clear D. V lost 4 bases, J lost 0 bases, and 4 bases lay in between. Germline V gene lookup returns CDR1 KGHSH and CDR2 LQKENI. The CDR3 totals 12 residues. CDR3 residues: CASSLSSYEQYF. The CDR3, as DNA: TGTGCCAGCTCACTGAGCTCCTACGAGCAGTACTTC.

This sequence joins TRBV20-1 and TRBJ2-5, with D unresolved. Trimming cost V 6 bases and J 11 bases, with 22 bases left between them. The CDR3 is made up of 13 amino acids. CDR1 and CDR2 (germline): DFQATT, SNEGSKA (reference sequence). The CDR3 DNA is TGCAGTGCCCCCCCAGGTTCCTACAATGAGCAGTACTTC. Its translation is CSAPPGSYNEQYF.

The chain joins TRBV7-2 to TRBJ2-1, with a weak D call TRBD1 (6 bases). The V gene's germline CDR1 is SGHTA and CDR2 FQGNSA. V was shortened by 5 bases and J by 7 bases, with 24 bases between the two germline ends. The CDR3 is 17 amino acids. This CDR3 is CASSRTPQGGLVNEQFF. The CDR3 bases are TGTGCCAGCAGCCGAACCCCCCAAGGGGGTCTTGTAAATGAGCAGTTCTTC.

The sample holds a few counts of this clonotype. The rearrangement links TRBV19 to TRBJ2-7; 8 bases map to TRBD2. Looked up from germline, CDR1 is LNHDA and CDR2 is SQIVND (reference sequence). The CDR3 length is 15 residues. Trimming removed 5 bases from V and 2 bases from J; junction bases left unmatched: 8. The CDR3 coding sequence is TGTGCCAGTAGTCTCAAGACTAGCGCGCCCTACGAGCAGTACTTC. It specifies CASSLKTSAPYEQYF. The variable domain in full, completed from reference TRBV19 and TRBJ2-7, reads DGGITQSPKYLFRKEGQNVTLSCEQNLNHDAMYWYRQDPGQGLRLIYYSQIVNDFQKGDIAEGYSVSREKKESFPLTVTSAQKNPTAFYLCASSLKTSAPYEQYFGPGTRLTVT.

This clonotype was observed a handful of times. As DNA, the CDR3 is TGTGCCAGCATGGGGACTAGCGGACAAGAGACCCAGTACTTC. Encoded protein: CASMGTSGQETQYF. The rearrangement uses TRBV25-1 and TRBJ2-5, with 11 bases that match TRBD2. Germline V gene sequence: CDR1 MGHDK, CDR2 SYGVNS. Losses at the gene ends were 7 bases for V and 2 bases for J; bases not matched to a gene: 3. The CDR3 is 14 residues long. Looking up the rest from reference TRBV25-1 and TRBJ2-5 gives the full variable domain: EADIYQTPRYLVIGTGKKITLECSQTMGHDKMYWYQQDPGMELHLIHYSYGVNSTEKGDLSSESTVSRIRTEHFPLTLESARPSHTSQYLCASMGTSGQETQYFGPGTRLLVL.

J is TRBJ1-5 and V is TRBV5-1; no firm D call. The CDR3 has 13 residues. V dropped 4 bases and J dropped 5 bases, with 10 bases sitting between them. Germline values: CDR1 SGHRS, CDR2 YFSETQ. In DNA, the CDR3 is TGCGCCAGCAGCCCCGACCCCGATCAGCCCCAGCATTTT. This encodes CASSPDPDQPQHF.

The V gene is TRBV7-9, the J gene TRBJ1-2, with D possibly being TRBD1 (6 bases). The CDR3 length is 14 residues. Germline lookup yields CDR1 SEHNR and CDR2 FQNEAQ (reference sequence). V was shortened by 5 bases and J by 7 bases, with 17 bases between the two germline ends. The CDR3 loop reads CASSIRGVEGGYTF. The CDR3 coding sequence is TGTGCCAGCAGCATCAGGGGCGTAGAGGGTGGCTACACCTTC.

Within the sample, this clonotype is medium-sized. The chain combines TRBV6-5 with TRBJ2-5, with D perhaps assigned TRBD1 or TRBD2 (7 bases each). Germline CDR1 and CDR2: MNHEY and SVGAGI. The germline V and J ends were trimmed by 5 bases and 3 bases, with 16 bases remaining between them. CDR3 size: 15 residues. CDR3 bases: TGTGCCAGCAGTCCCTCGCCAGGGGGGGAAGAGACCCAGTACTTC. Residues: CASSPSPGGEETQYF.

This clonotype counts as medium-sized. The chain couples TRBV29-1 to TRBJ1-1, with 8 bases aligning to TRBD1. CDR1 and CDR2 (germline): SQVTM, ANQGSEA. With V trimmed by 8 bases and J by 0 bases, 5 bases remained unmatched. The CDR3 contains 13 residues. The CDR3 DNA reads TGCAGCACCAGACAGGGGATGAACACTGAAGCTTTCTTT. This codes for CSTRQGMNTEAFF. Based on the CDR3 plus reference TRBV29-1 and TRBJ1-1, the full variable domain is SAVISQKPSRDICQRGTSLTIQCQVDSQVTMMFWYRQQPGQSLTLIATANQGSEATYESGFVIDKFPISRPNLTFSTLTVSNMSPEDSSIYLCSTRQGMNTEAFFGQGTRLTVV.

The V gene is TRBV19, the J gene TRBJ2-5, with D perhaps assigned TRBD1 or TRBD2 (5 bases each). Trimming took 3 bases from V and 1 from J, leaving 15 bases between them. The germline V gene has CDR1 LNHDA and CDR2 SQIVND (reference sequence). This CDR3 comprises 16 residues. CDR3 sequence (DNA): TGTGCCAGTAGTATTTCGATCCGGGACGTCCAAGAGACCCAGTACTTC. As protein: CASSISIRDVQETQYF.

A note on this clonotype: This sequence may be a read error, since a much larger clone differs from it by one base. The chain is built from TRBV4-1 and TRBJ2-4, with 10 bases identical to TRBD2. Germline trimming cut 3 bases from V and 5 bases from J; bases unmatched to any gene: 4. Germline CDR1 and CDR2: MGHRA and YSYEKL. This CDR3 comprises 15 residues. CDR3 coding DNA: TGCGCCAGCAGCCATGGGCTAGCGGGGGAAAACATTCAGTACTTC. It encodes CASSHGLAGENIQYF.

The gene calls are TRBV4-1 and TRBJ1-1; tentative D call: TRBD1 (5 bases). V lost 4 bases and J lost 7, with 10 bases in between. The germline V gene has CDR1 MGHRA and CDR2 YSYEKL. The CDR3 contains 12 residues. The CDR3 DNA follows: TGCGCCAGCAGCCGGGGGGACTATGAAGCTTTCTTT. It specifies CASSRGDYEAFF.